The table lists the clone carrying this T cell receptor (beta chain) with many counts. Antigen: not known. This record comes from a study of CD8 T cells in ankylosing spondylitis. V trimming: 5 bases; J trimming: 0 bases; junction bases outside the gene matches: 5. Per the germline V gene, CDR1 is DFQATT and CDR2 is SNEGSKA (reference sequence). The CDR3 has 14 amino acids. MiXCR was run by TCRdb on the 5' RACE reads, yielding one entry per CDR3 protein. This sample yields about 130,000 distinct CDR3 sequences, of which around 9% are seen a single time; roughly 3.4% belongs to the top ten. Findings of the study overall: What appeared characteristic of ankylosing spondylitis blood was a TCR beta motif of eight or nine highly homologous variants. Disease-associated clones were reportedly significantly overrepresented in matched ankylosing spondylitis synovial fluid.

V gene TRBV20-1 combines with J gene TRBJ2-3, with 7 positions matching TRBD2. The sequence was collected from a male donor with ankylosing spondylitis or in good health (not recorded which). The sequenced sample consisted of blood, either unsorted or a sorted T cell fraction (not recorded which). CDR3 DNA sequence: TGCAGTGCTCTTTTTAGCGGGAGCACAGATACGCAGTATTTT. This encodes CSALFSGSTDTQYF.